The clone carrying this T cell receptor (beta chain) was picked up a small number of times. Its antigen is unknown. RNA transcripts gave rise to amplified TCR beta CDR3 regions. First-round RT-PCR of the TCR CDR3 relied on the HTBI primer set. MiXCR was run by TCRdb on the multiplex PCR reads, yielding one entry per CDR3 protein. The sample includes over 500,000 distinct CDR3 sequences, around 15% of them seen just once. The patients, who ranged from 18 to 65 in age, presented with newly diagnosed hyperthyroidism lasting under 2 months. Exclusion followed for patients with uncontrolled infection, other autoimmune disease, pregnancy or lactation. This sample is part of a study of T cells in Graves' hyperthyroidism and ophthalmopathy. General study points: Clonotypes that were expanded in thyroid above 0.001 mostly appeared in blood too.

Specimen: blood. The origin of this receptor is a woman aged 40 to 55 with Graves' hyperthyroidism.

CDR3 DNA sequence: TGCGCCAGCAGCCAAGATCGGGCGGAGCAGTACTTC. It codes for CASSQDRAEQYF. This chain connects TRBV4-1 to TRBJ2-7; D is undetermined. V lost 0 bases and J 7 bases, leaving 7 bases between the germline ends. From germline, CDR1 is MGHRA and CDR2 YSYEKL. The CDR3 length is 12 residues.